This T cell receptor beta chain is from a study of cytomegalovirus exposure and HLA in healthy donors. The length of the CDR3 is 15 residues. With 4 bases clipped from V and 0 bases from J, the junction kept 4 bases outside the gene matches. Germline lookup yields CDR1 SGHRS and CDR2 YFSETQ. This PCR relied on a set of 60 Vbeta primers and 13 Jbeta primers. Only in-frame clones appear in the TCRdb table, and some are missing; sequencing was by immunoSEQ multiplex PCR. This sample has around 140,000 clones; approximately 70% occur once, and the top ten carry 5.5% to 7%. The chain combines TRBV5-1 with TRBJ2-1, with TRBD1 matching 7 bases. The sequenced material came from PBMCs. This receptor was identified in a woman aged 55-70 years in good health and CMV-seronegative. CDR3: CASSPAGGSYNEQFF. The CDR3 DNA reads TGCGCCAGCAGCCCGGCAGGGGGCTCCTACAATGAGCAGTTCTTC.